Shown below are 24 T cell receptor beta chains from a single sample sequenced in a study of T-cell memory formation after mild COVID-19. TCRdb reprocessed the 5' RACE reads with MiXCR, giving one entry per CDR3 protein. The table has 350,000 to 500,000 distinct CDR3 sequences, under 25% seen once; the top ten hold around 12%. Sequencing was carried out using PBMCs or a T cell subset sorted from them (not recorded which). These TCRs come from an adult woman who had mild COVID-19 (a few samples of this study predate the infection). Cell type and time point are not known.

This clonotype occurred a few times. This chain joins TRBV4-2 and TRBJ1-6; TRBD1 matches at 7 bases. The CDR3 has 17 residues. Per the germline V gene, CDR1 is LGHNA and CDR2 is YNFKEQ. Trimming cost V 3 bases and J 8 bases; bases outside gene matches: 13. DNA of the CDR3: TGTGCCAGCAGCCAGGGCAGGGGGGGCGGTGGCCATTCACCCCTCCACTTT. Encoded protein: CASSQGRGGGGHSPLHF.

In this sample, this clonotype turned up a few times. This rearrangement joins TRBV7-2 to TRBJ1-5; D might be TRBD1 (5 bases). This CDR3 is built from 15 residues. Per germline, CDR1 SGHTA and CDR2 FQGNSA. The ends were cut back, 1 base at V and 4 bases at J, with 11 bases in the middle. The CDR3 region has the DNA TGTGCCAGCAGCTTAGTAGCAGGGCAGAATCAGCCCCAGCATTTT. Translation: CASSLVAGQNQPQHF.

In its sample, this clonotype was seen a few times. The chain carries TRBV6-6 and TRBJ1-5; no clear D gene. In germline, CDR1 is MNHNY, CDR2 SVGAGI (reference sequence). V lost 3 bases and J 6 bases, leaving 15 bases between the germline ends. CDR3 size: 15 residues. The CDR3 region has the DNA TGTGCCAGCAGTTATTCACGGGGTGTGGGTCAGCCCCAGCATTTT. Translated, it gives CASSYSRGVGQPQHF.

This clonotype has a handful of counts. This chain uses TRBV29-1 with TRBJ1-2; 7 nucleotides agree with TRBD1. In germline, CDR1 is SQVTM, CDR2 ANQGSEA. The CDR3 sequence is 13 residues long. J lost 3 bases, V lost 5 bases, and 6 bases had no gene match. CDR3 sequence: CSVYPTGDYGYTF. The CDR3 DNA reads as TGCAGCGTTTACCCTACAGGGGACTATGGCTACACCTTC.

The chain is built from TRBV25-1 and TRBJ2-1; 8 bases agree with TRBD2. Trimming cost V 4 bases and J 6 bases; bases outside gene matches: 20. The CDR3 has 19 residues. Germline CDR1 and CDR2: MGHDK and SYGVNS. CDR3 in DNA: TGTGCCAGCAGTGTGACTAGCGAGGGCCGGGAAGGATCCCCCAATGAGCAGTTCTTC. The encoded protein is CASSVTSEGREGSPNEQFF.

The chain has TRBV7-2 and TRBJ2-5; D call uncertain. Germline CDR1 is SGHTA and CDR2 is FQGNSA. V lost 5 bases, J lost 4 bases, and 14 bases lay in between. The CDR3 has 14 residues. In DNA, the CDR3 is TGTGCCAGCAGCCCGGAGTGGTCAAGAGAGACCCAGTACTTC. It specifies CASSPEWSRETQYF. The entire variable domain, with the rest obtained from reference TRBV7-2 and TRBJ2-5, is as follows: GAGVSQSPSNKVTEKGKDVELRCDPISGHTALYWYRQSLGQGLEFLIYFQGNSAPDKSGLPSDRFSAERTGGSVSTLTIQRTQQEDSAVYLCASSPEWSRETQYFGPGTRLLVL.

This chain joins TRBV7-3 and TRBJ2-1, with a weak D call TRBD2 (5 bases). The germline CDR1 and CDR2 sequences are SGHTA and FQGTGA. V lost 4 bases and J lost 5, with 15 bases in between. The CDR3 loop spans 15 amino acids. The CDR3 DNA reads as TGTGCCAGCAGCTCCCGCCCGGGGTTGGACAATGAGCAGTTCTTC. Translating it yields CASSSRPGLDNEQFF.

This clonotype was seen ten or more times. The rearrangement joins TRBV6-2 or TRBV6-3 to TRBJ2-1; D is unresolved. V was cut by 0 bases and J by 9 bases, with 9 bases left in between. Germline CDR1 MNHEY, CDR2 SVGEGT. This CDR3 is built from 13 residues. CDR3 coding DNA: TGTGCCAGCAGTTACTCGACTTACTCTGAGCAGTTCTTC. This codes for CASSYSTYSEQFF.

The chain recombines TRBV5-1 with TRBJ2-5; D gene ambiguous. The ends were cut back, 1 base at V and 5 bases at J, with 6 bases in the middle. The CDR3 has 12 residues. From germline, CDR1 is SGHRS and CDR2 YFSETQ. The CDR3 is CASSLRDETQYF. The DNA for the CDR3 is TGCGCCAGCAGCTTGAGGGATGAGACCCAGTACTTC.

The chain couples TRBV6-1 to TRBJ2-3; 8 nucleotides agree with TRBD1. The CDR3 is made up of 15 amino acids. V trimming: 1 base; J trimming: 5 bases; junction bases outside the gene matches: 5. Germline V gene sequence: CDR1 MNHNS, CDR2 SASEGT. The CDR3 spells CASSEGGTGGDTQYF. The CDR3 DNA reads TGTGCCAGCAGTGAAGGAGGGACAGGAGGAGATACGCAGTATTTT.

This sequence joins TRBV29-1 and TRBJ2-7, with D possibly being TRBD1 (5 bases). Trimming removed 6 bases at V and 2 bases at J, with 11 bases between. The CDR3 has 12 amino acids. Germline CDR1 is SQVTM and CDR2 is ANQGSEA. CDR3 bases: TGCAGCGTCAGGGTAGGACCCTACGAGCAGTACTTC. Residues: CSVRVGPYEQYF.

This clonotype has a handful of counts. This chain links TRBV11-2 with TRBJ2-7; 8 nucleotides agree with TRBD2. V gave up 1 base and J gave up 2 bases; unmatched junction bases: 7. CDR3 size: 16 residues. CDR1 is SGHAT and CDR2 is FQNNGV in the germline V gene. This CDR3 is CASSLVTSGPAYEQYF. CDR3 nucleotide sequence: TGTGCCAGCAGCTTAGTAACTAGCGGCCCAGCCTACGAGCAGTACTTC.

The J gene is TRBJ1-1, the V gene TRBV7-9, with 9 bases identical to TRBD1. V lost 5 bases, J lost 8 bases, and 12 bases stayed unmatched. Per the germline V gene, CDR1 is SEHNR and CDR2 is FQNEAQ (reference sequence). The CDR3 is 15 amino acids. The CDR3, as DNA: TGTGCCAGCAGCGCCATAGGACAGGGGCCAGTGGAAGCTTTCTTT. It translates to CASSAIGQGPVEAFF.

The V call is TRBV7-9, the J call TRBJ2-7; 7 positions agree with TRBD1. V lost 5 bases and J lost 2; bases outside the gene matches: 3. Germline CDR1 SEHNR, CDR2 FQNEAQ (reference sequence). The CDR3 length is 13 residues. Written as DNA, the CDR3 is TGTGCCAGCAGCAGGACAGGAACCTACGAGCAGTACTTC. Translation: CASSRTGTYEQYF.

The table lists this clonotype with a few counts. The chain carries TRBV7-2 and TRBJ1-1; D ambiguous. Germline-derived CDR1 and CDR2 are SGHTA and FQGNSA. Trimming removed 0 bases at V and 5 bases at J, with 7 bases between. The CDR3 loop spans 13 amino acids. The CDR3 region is CASSLAVQTEAFF. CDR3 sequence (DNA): TGTGCCAGCAGCTTAGCAGTACAGACTGAAGCTTTCTTT.

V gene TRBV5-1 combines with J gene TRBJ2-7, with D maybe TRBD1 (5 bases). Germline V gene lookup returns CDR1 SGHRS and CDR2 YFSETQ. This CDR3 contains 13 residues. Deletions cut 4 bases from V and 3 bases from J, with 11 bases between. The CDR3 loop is CASSTTENYEQYF. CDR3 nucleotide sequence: TGCGCCAGCAGCACGACAGAGAACTACGAGCAGTACTTC.

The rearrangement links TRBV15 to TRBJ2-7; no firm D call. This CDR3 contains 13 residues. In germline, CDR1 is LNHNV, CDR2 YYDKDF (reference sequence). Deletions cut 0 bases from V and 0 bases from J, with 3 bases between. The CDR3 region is CATSREDSYEQYF. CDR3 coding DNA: TGTGCCACCAGCAGAGAAGACTCCTACGAGCAGTACTTC.

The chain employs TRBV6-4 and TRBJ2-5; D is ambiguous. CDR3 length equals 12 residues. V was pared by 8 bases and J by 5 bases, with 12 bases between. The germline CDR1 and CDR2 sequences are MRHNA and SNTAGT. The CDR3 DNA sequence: TGTGCCAGCGACCCAGGCGGTGAGACCCAGTACTTC. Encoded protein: CASDPGGETQYF.

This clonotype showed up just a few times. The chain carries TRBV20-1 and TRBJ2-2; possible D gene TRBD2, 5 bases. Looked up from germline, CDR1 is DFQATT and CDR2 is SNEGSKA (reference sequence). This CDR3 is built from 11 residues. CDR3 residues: CRRANTGELFF. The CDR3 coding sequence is TGCAGGCGGGCGAACACCGGGGAGCTGTTTTTT.

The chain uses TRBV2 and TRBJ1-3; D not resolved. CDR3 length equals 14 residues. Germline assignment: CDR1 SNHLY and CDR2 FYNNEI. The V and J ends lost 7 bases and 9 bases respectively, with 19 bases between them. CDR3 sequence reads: CASTLDQNRGTIYF. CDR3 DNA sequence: TGTGCCAGCACTCTGGACCAAAACCGGGGCACCATATATTTT.

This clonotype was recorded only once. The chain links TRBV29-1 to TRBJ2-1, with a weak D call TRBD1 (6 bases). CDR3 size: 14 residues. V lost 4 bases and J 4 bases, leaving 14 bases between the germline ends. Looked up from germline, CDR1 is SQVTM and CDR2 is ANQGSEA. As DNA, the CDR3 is TGCAGCGTTGCCAGGGGAATTATGTACAATGAGCAGTTCTTC. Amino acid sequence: CSVARGIMYNEQFF.

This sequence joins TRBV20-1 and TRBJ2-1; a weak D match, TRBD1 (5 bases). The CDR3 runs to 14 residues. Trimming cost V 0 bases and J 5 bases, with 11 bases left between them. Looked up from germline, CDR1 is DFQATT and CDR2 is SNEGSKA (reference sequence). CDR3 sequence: CSARDQGKDNEQFF. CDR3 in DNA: TGCAGTGCTAGAGACCAGGGAAAGGACAATGAGCAGTTCTTC.

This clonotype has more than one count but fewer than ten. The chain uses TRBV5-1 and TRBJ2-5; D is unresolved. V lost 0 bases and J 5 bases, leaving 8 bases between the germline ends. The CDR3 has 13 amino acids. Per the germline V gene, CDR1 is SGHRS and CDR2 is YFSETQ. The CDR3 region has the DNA TGCGCCAGCAGCTTGGCCAGTAGCGAGACCCAGTACTTC. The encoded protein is CASSLASSETQYF.

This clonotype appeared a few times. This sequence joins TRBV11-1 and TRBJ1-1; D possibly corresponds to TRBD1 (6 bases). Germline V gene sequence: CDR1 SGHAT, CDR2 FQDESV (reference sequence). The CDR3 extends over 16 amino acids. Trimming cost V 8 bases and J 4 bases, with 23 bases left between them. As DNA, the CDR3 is TGTGCCAGCCGTCCCCTGGGCACAGGGTGGGGCACTGAAGCTTTCTTT. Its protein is CASRPLGTGWGTEAFF. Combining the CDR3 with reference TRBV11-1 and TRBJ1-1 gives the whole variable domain EAEVAQSPRYKITEKSQAVAFWCDPISGHATLYWYRQILGQGPELLVQFQDESVVDDSQLPKDRFSAERLKGVDSTLKIQPAELGDSAMYLCASRPLGTGWGTEAFFGQGTRLTVV.